These T cell receptor beta chains were read from a single sample in a study of T cell repertoires in cytomegalovirus infection. A single record per CDR3 protein comes from TCRdb applying MiXCR to the reads. The data contain about 530,000 distinct CDR3 sequences, approximately 25% of them seen just once; the ten biggest clones take up over 10%. Sequenced sample: PBMCs. These receptors were obtained from a human donor in good health (CMV status not recorded). Some clones in this sample may be carry-over from other donors' samples. CDR3s include the opening cysteine and the closing phenylalanine or tryptophan. A D gene is named only where the DNA matches it firmly. Clone sizes are given selectively: once, few, many, or a class where the clone is expanded.

D: TRBD2; length: 18; J: TRBJ2-7; V: TRBV6-6; size: few; DNA: TGTGCCAGCAGTTACTCGGGGACTAGCTATCGTACCTCCTACGAGCAGTACTTC; CDR3: CASSYSGTSYRTSYEQYF
D: .; length: 15; J: TRBJ1-1; V: TRBV11-1; size: few; DNA: TGTGCCAGCAGCTCCCGGAAGGGGGGGGGTACTGAAGCTTTCTTT; CDR3: CASSSRKGGGTEAFF
D: .; length: 16; J: TRBJ2-3; V: TRBV20-1; size: .; DNA: TGCAGTGCTAGAGATCAACTCCGGGCAAACACAGATACGCAGTATTTT; CDR3: CSARDQLRANTDTQYF
D: .; length: 15; J: TRBJ1-2; V: TRBV7-2; size: many; DNA: TGTGCCAGCAGCTTAGGGCGGGGAGGGGGTTATGGCTACACCTTC; CDR3: CASSLGRGGGYGYTF
D: TRBD2; length: 18; J: TRBJ2-5; V: TRBV19; size: .; DNA: TGTGCCAGTAGCAAACGGACGGCCGCGGGAGGGCATGGAGAGACCCAGTACTTC; CDR3: CASSKRTAAGGHGETQYF
D: .; length: 15; J: TRBJ2-5; V: TRBV28; size: .; DNA: TGTGCCAGCAGTTTCTTGACGGAAACCAAAGAGACCCAGTACTTC; CDR3: CASSFLTETKETQYF
D: .; length: 12; J: TRBJ1-1; V: TRBV7-9; size: many; DNA: TGTGCCAGCAGCTCACAGGGAAATGAAGCTTTCTTT; CDR3: CASSSQGNEAFF
D: .; length: 14; J: TRBJ1-2; V: TRBV7-2; size: .; DNA: TGTGCCAGCAGCTTATCGAGCAGGGGAGGGGGCTACACCTTC; CDR3: CASSLSSRGGGYTF
D: TRBD1; length: 14; J: TRBJ1-5; V: TRBV28; size: few; DNA: TGTGCCAGCAGTCAGGGACAGAGATATCATCCCCAGCATTTT; CDR3: CASSQGQRYHPQHF
D: .; length: 14; J: TRBJ2-1; V: TRBV12-3/TRBV12-4; size: many; DNA: TGTGCCAGCAGTTTGACTAGTATTGTCAATGAGCAGTTCTTC; CDR3: CASSLTSIVNEQFF
D: TRBD1; length: 15; J: TRBJ1-5; V: TRBV7-2; size: .; DNA: TGTGCCAGCAGCTTAAATACAGGGGTGAATGAGCCCCAGCATTTT; CDR3: CASSLNTGVNEPQHF
D: TRBD2; length: 15; J: TRBJ2-1; V: TRBV10-3; size: .; DNA: TGTGCCATCAGTGGGTCTAGCGGCCGGGGCGGTGAGCAGTTCTTC; CDR3: CAISGSSGRGGEQFF
D: TRBD1; length: 16; J: TRBJ1-6; V: TRBV7-2; size: .; DNA: TGTGCCAGCAGCCCAGACCAGGGGGCGCACAATTCACCCCTCCACTTT; CDR3: CASSPDQGAHNSPLHF
D: .; length: 15; J: TRBJ1-2; V: TRBV7-2; size: many; DNA: TGTGCCAGCAGCCCAGGCGGGGGCATGGACTATGGCTACACCTTC; CDR3: CASSPGGGMDYGYTF
D: .; length: 15; J: TRBJ2-3; V: TRBV7-3; size: .; DNA: TGTGCCAGCAGCCTACGCCCCCTAAACACAGATACGCAGTATTTT; CDR3: CASSLRPLNTDTQYF
D: .; length: 15; J: TRBJ2-4; V: TRBV20-1; size: .; DNA: TGCAGTGCTAGAGATGATTTGGCGGGTAGAAACATTCAGTACTTC; CDR3: CSARDDLAGRNIQYF
D: TRBD1; length: 15; J: TRBJ2-4; V: TRBV20-1; size: .; DNA: TGCAGTGCTAGAGATAACAGGGGAGCCAAAAACATTCAGTACTTC; CDR3: CSARDNRGAKNIQYF
D: .; length: 15; J: TRBJ2-7; V: TRBV7-2; size: many; DNA: TGTGCCAGCAGCTTAAATAAGGGTGGCACCTACGAGCAGTACTTC; CDR3: CASSLNKGGTYEQYF
D: .; length: 19; J: TRBJ1-6; V: TRBV19; size: few; DNA: TGTGCCAGTAGTATAACTCGATCGGGAGACAGCTCCTATAATTCACCCCTCCACTTT; CDR3: CASSITRSGDSSYNSPLHF